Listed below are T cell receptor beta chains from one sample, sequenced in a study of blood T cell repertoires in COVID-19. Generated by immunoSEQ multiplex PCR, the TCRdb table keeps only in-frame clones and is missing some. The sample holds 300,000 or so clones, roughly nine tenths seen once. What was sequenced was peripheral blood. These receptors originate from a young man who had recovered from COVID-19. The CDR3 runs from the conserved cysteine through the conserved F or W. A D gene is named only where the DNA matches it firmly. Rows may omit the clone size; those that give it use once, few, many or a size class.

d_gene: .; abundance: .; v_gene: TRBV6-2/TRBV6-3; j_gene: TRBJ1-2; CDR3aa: CASSTGTYGYTF; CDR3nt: TGTGCCAGCAGTACAGGGACCTATGGCTACACCTTC
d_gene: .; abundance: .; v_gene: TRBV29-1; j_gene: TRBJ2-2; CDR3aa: CSVVGTPTGELFF; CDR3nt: TGCAGCGTTGTGGGGACTCCCACCGGGGAGCTGTTTTTT
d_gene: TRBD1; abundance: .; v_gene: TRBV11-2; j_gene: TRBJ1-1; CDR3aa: CASRPPGQGNTEAFF; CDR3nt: TGTGCCAGCAGGCCACCGGGACAGGGGAACACTGAAGCTTTCTTT
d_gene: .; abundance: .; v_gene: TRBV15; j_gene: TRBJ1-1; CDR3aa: CATSRFQGTEAFF; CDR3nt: TGTGCCACCAGCAGATTCCAGGGAACTGAAGCTTTCTTT
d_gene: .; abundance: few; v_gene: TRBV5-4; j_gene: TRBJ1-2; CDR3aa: CASSSTNYGYTF; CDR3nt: TGTGCCAGCAGCTCAACAAATTATGGCTACACCTTC
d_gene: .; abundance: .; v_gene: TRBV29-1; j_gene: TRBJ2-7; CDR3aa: CSVVWDNSYEQYF; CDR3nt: TGCAGCGTTGTCTGGGACAACTCCTACGAGCAGTACTTC
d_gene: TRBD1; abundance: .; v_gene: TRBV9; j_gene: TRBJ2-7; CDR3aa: CASSVGTGNYEQYF; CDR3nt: TGTGCCAGCAGCGTAGGGACAGGGAACTACGAGCAGTACTTC
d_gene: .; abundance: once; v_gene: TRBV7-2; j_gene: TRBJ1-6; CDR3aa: CASSLEGDDGSLHF; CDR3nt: TGTGCCAGCAGCTTAGAGGGGGACGACGGTTCCCTCCACTTT
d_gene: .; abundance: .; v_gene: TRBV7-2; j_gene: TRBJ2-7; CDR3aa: CASSLLGGAASYEQYF; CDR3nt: TGTGCCAGCAGCTTGCTAGGGGGGGCTGCCTCCTACGAGCAGTACTTC
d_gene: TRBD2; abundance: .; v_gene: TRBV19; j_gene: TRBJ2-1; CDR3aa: CASSSASGGYNEQFF; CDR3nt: TGTGCCAGTAGTTCGGCTAGCGGGGGCTACAATGAGCAGTTCTTC
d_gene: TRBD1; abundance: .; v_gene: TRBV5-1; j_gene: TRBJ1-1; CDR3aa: CASSDMDRGNTEAFF; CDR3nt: TGCGCCAGCAGCGATATGGACAGGGGTAACACTGAAGCTTTCTTT
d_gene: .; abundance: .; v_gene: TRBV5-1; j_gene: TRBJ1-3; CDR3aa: CASSSGEQGNTIYF; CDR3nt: TGCGCCAGCAGCTCGGGGGAGCAGGGAAACACCATATATTTT
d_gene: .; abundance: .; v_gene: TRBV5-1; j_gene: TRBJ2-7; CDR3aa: CASSSPVRRLHEQYF; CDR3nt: TGCGCCAGCAGCTCCCCGGTCCGACGACTGCACGAGCAGTACTTC